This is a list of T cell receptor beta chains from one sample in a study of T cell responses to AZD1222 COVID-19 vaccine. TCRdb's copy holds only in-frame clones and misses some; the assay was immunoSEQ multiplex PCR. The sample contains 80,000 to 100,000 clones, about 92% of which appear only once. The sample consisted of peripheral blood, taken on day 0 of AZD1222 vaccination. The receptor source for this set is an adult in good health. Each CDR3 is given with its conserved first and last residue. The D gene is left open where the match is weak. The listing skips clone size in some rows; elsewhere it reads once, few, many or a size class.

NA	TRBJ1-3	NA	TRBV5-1	TGCGCCAGCAGCTTGTCTCCAGGACACGAAAACACCATATATTTT	CASSLSPGHENTIYF
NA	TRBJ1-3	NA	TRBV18	TGTGCCAGCTCACCTATAGCTATTGGAAACACCATATATTTT	CASSPIAIGNTIYF
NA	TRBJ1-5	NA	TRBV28	NA	CASSFGPGNQPQHF
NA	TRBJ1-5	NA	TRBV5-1	TGCGCCAGCAGCCCGGAGGAGGGCAATCAGCCCCAGCATTTT	CASSPEEGNQPQHF
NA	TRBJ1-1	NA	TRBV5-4	TGTGCCAGCAGCCACGGGACTTCCACTGGGTACACTGAAGCTTTCTTT	CASSHGTSTGYTEAFF
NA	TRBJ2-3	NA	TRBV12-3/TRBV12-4	TGTGCCAGCTCTGTGGATACGCAGTATTTT	CASSVDTQYF
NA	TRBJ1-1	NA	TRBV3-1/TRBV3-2	TGTGCCAGCAGCCAAGAAGGGGATACGAACACTGAAGCTTTCTTT	CASSQEGDTNTEAFF
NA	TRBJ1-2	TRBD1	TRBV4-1	TGCGCCAGCAGCCAAGCACAGGGGAATATCTATGGCTACACCTTC	CASSQAQGNIYGYTF
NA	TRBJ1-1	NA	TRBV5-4	TGTGCCAGCAGCCAAGCTGGACAGAACACTGAAGCTTTCTTT	CASSQAGQNTEAFF
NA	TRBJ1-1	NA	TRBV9	TGTGCCAGCAGCGTAGTTCTGGGCCAAAACACTGAAGCTTTCTTT	CASSVVLGQNTEAFF
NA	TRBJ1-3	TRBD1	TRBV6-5	TGTGCCAGCAGTCGGGACAGGCACTCTGGAAACACCATATATTTT	CASSRDRHSGNTIYF
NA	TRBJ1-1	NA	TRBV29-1	TGCAGCGTTGAAGGAAGAAACACTGAAGCTTTCTTT	CSVEGRNTEAFF
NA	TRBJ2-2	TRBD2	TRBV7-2	TGTGCCAGCAGCGGCTCTAGCGGGATTATGGTCACCGGGGAGCTGTTTTTT	CASSGSSGIMVTGELFF
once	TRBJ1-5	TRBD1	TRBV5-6	TGTGCCAGCAGCTCTTTTGACAGGGGCCACAGCCAGCCCCAGCATTTT	CASSSFDRGHSQPQHF
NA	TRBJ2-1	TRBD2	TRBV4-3	TGCGCCAGCAGCCAAGGGGAGGGACGGCAGTTCTTC	CASSQGEGRQFF
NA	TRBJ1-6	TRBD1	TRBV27	TGTGCCAGCAGTTTCAAGACAGGGGGCGGACCCCTCCACTTT	CASSFKTGGGPLHF
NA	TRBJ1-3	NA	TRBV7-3	TGTGCCAGCAGCTTAGAGGACAGTGAGGCGGGAAACACCATATATTTT	CASSLEDSEAGNTIYF
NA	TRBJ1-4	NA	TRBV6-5	TGTGCCAGCAGTTTGACAGAATCTCTTGAAAAACTGTTTTTT	CASSLTESLEKLFF